A single sample is the source of the 6 T cell receptor beta chains below, sequenced in a study of OX40 agonist ivuxolimab in advanced cancers. The table came from immunoSEQ multiplex PCR; TCRdb's copy has only in-frame clones and leaves some out. The table lists some 54,000 clones, under 85% of them singletons. The sequencing used CD4+ or CD8+ T cells sorted from blood, collected in a trial of the OX40 agonist ivuxolimab. The source is an adult with an advanced solid tumor such as melanoma, head and neck, liver or kidney cancer.

This chain joins TRBV7-2 and TRBJ2-1; TRBD2 aligns across 8 bases. CDR3 length: 14 amino acids. Germline V CDR1 and CDR2: SGHTA, FQGNSA. The junction had 6 bases not matched to a gene; V was cut back by 1 base and J by 10 bases. CDR3 sequence reads: CASSLGASGLEQFF. In DNA, the CDR3 is TGTGCCAGCAGCTTAGGAGCTAGCGGGCTCGAGCAGTTCTTC. Full variable domain (rest looked up from reference TRBV7-2 and TRBJ2-1): GAGVSQSPSNKVTEKGKDVELRCDPISGHTALYWYRQSLGQGLEFLIYFQGNSAPDKSGLPSDRFSAERTGGSVSTLTIQRTQQEDSAVYLCASSLGASGLEQFFGPGTRLTVL.

The V gene is TRBV5-1, the J gene TRBJ1-4, with 7 nucleotides matching TRBD1. The CDR3 extends over 16 amino acids. CDR1 SGHRS and CDR2 YFSETQ come from the germline V gene. V lost 4 bases to trimming and J lost 7 bases; unmatched junction nucleotides: 13. CDR3 amino acids: CASSPGTGARGEKLFF. The CDR3 DNA reads as TGCGCCAGCAGCCCCGGAACAGGGGCGCGAGGTGAAAAACTGTTTTTT.

J is TRBJ1-2 and V is TRBV18, with TRBD1 identical over 8 bases. This CDR3 has 14 amino acids. J lost 7 bases, V lost 0 bases, and 4 bases had no gene match. Germline V CDR1 and CDR2: KGHSH, LQKENI. CDR3 sequence: CASSPPDRAIGYTF. The CDR3 DNA is TGTGCCAGCTCACCACCGGACAGGGCAATTGGCTACACCTTC.

CDR3 protein: CASSQGQGVPGELFF. DNA for the CDR3: TGTGCCAGCAGCCAGGGACAGGGGGTCCCCGGGGAGCTGTTTTTT. The genes are TRBV6-5 and TRBJ2-2; 11 nucleotides agree with TRBD1. The ends lost 6 bases at V and 6 bases at J; junction bases unmatched: 6. The CDR3 runs to 15 residues. The germline V gene has CDR1 MNHEY and CDR2 SVGAGI.

Points on this clone: This may be a read error: a much more frequent sequence differs by one nucleotide. The chain carries TRBV7-8 and TRBJ2-7; a weak D match, TRBD1 (6 bases). CDR1 SGHVS and CDR2 FQNEAQ come from the germline V gene. Trimming took 4 bases from V and 5 from J, leaving 9 bases between them. The CDR3 is made up of 12 amino acids. Here the CDR3 DNA reads TGTGCCAGCAGCTCAGGGGCCCACGAGCAGTACTTC. Translating gives CASSSGAHEQYF.

The rearrangement joins TRBV4-2 to TRBJ1-2; 7 nucleotides match TRBD1. CDR3 length equals 15 residues. Trimming cost V 2 bases and J 1 base; bases outside gene matches: 4. The germline V gene encodes CDR1 LGHNA and CDR2 YNFKEQ. CDR3 amino acids: CASSQPGQLNYGYTF. CDR3 in DNA: TGTGCCAGCAGCCAACCGGGACAGCTTAACTATGGCTACACCTTC.